These 2 T cell receptor beta chains were sequenced from one sample in a study of tumor-infiltrating lymphocytes in primary liver carcinoma. TCR beta cDNA was made from 400 to 600 ng total RNA with a constant-region primer. A slightly modified ARM-PCR protocol with three nested multiplex PCR rounds produced these TCR beta libraries. It was with TRBV1-TRBV30 forward primers and a C-beta reverse primer that the first two PCR rounds were run, at roughly 9 cycles each. TCRdb passed the multiplex PCR reads through MiXCR, listing each CDR3 protein once. The sample consists of about 350,000 distinct CDR3 sequences, around three fifths of them appearing once. It was unsorted whole blood that yielded blood RNA, and germline DNA was also extracted. The sequencing input was peripheral blood. These receptors were obtained from a middle-aged man with primary liver carcinoma and hepatitis B virus infection.

Concerning this clonotype itself: Given a much more abundant clone one base away, this may be a read error. J is TRBJ2-4 and V is TRBV10-3; no firm D call. The CDR3 sequence is 17 residues long. The germline gives CDR1 ENHRY, CDR2 SYGVKD. In nucleotides, the CDR3 is TGTGTCATCAGTGAGTCGGGCAGCATATTAGCCAAAAACATTCAGTACTTC. Amino acid sequence: CVISESGSILAKNIQYF.

Remarks on this clonotype: One end of the junction varies from germline; a read error may be responsible. The chain joins TRBV7-9 to TRBJ2-3; tentative D call: TRBD2 (5 bases). Germline V CDR1 and CDR2: SEHNR, FQNEAQ (reference sequence). The CDR3 has 16 amino acids. This chain's CDR3 is CASSSNTGGLVDTQYF. The CDR3 DNA reads as TGTGCCAGCAGCTCCAACACCGGCGGGCTTGTAGATACCCAGTATTTT.